The 12 T cell receptor beta chains reported below all come from one sample, sequenced in a study of blood T cells in healthy people across ages. Combining a sample-barcoded 5' primer with a J-beta primer mix, a second PCR ran for roughly 7 to 12 cycles. TCRdb reprocessed the 5' RACE reads with MiXCR, giving one entry per CDR3 protein. The table records some 940,000 distinct CDR3 sequences, 25% to 35% of them present only once. Separately, the same data were catalogued under a study of T cells of mothers and their children.

Sequenced sample: blood. These receptor sequences come from a woman between 40 and 50 years old in good health.

With regard to this clonotype: A much larger clone is a single base away; this may be a read error. CDR3: CASSRMDAGSSNEQVF. The CDR3 DNA reads as TGTGCCAGCTCTCGAATGGATGCTGGAAGTTCCAATGAGCAGGTCTTC. The chain links TRBV28 to TRBJ2-1, with unresolved D. The CDR3 sequence is 16 residues long. Germline CDR1 MDHEN, CDR2 SYDVKM.

This chain uses TRBV7-3 with TRBJ2-3, with 16 bases identical to TRBD2. Germline values: CDR1 SGHTA, CDR2 FQGTGA. This CDR3 is 16 amino acids long. Losses at the gene ends were 4 bases for V and 6 bases for J; bases not matched to a gene: 4. CDR3 DNA: TGTGCCAGCAGCTCGGGGACTAGCGGGAGGGTGGATACGCAGTATTTT. Protein sequence: CASSSGTSGRVDTQYF.

V is TRBV6-5 and J is TRBJ2-2; unclear D gene. Germline V gene data show CDR1 as MNHEY and CDR2 as SVGAGI. The CDR3 has 13 residues. Trimming shortened V by 7 bases and J by 6 bases, and 12 bases separated the two germline ends. The CDR3 spells CASTPDHPGELFF. CDR3 DNA: TGTGCCAGCACCCCTGATCACCCCGGGGAGCTGTTTTTT.

This clonotype was picked up many times. The DNA of the CDR3 is TGCGCCAGCAGGTTCGAGGGGACGTATGGCTACACCTTC. Its protein is CASRFEGTYGYTF. The V call is TRBV5-1, the J call TRBJ1-2; weak D call: TRBD1 (5 bases). Between the trimmed V and J ends, which lost 5 bases and 5 bases, there was a span of 13 bases. Germline CDR1 and CDR2: SGHRS and YFSETQ. This CDR3 spans 13 amino acids.

The chain combines TRBV10-3 with TRBJ2-2; D is unresolved. This CDR3 has 14 amino acids. CDR1 is ENHRY, CDR2 SYGVKD, per germline. V lost 3 bases and J 0 bases, leaving 5 bases between the germline ends. CDR3 sequence (DNA): TGTGCCATCAGTGACAGTTCGAACACCGGGGAGCTGTTTTTT. The encoded protein is CAISDSSNTGELFF.

The chain is built from TRBV7-3 and TRBJ2-2, with D possibly being TRBD2 (5 bases). Germline V gene lookup returns CDR1 SGHTA and CDR2 FQGTGA. V was pared by 7 bases and J by 0 bases, with 18 bases between. This CDR3 contains 17 residues. In DNA form, the CDR3 reads TGTGCCAGCAACTTTCTTGGGGAGTTTGCGAACACCGGGGAGCTGTTTTTT. Its protein product is CASNFLGEFANTGELFF.

The chain combines TRBV28 with TRBJ2-5, with 8 bases matching TRBD2. The V segment lost 4 bases and the J segment 11 bases; nucleotides outside the gene matches: 9. Germline CDR1 reads MDHEN; CDR2 reads SYDVKM. This CDR3 contains 13 residues. CDR3 sequence: CASSSPGTREQYF. The CDR3 DNA sequence: TGTGCCAGCAGTTCTCCCGGGACTAGGGAGCAGTACTTC.

Concerning this clonotype itself: A clone one base away is much larger, so this may be a read error. The chain is built from TRBV12-3 or TRBV12-4 and TRBJ2-7; 9 bases fit TRBD2. V shed 5 bases, J shed 7 bases, and the junction held 15 bases outside the gene matches. The CDR3 runs 16 residues. CDR3 nucleotides: TGTGCCAGCAGTCGCGGGGGGGGCAGCTCCTACAATGAGCAGTACTTC. Its translation is CASSRGGGSSYNEQYF.

This clonotype was recorded at least ten times. The genes are TRBV20-1 and TRBJ1-2; D is possibly TRBD1 (6 bases). V lost 1 base and J lost 0, with 15 bases in between. The germline CDR1 and CDR2 sequences are DFQATT and SNEGSKA (reference sequence). CDR3 length: 16 residues. As DNA, the CDR3 is TGCAGTGCTAGAGGGGCGGGGGGCCGATCTAACTATGGCTACACCTTC. Protein product: CSARGAGGRSNYGYTF.

The chain joins TRBV28 to TRBJ2-1; 7 positions agree with TRBD2. V trimming: 3 bases; J trimming: 0 bases; junction bases outside the gene matches: 11. The V gene's germline CDR1 is MDHEN and CDR2 SYDVKM. This CDR3 spans 18 amino acids. CDR3 nucleotides: TGTGCCAGCAGTTTGGAGGAACTAGCGATGAGCTCCTACAATGAGCAGTTCTTC. Protein sequence: CASSLEELAMSSYNEQFF.

A remark on this clonotype: Being one base from a much bigger clone, this may be a read error. The conserved phenylalanine or tryptophan normally closing the CDR3 is absent here, so this likely arose from a read error. CDR3 bases: TGCGCCAGCAGCCAAGATGGACAGAGGCCCAATTCACCCCTCCACTTG. It yields the protein CASSQDGQRPNSPLHL. V and J are TRBV4-1 and TRBJ1-6, with D perhaps TRBD1 (6 bases). The CDR3 consists of 16 residues. The ends were cut back, 0 bases at V and 7 bases at J, with 13 bases in the middle. From germline, CDR1 is MGHRA and CDR2 YSYEKL.

The table lists this clonotype with a count of one. J is TRBJ2-1 and V is TRBV29-1; 8 bases fit TRBD1. The CDR3 loop spans 15 amino acids. After removal of 6 bases from V and 10 bases from J, the junction contained 17 bases not matched to a gene. Germline loops: CDR1 SQVTM, CDR2 ANQGSEA. The CDR3 bases are TGCAGCGTGACTGATACAGGGGGGAATTCCTACGAGCAGTTCTTC. It translates to CSVTDTGGNSYEQFF.